This T cell receptor (beta chain) was sequenced in a study of beta chain features in type 1 diabetes. Findings and limits, study-wide: Type 1 diabetes patients had TCRB CDR3s that were shorter (moderately but significantly so) in all four CD4+ subsets.

The CDR3 extends over 14 amino acids. CDR1 and CDR2 (germline): SGHNT, YYREEE (reference sequence). V was pared by 0 bases and J by 3 bases, with 10 bases between. The authors reverse transcribed all of the isolated RNA, so sequencing captured expressed TCRB transcripts. Sequencing used immunoSEQ multiplex PCR; TCRdb keeps in-frame clones, though not all of them. The table lists 300,000 to 350,000 clones, less than 10% of them singletons. As for this clone: The antigen is not known.

This receptor was taken from a woman younger than 30 in good health. The J gene is TRBJ2-7, the V gene TRBV5-4, with no clear D. The sequencing sample was made of central memory CD4+ T cells from blood. The CDR3 reads CASSLDFHDYEQYF. For the CDR3, the DNA is TGTGCCAGCAGCTTGGATTTTCATGACTACGAGCAGTACTTC.